The entry below describes one TCR beta chain. These data belong to a study of T cell responses to AZD1222 COVID-19 vaccine. V was pared by 5 bases and J by 0 bases, with 3 bases of the junction left unmatched. From germline, CDR1 is MNHEY and CDR2 SVGAGI. The CDR3 totals 15 residues. TCRdb's copy holds only in-frame clones and misses some; the assay was immunoSEQ multiplex PCR. The profile covers tens of thousands of clones, with roughly nine tenths appearing a single time and 4.2% taken by the ten largest. The source of this sequence is an adult in good health. This sequence joins TRBV6-5 and TRBJ1-2; 10 bases are a match to TRBD1. The material sequenced was peripheral blood, taken on day 0 of AZD1222 vaccination. CDR3 nucleotide sequence: TGTGCCAGCAGTCCCGGACAGGGGGCTAACTATGGCTACACCTTC. It yields the protein CASSPGQGANYGYTF.